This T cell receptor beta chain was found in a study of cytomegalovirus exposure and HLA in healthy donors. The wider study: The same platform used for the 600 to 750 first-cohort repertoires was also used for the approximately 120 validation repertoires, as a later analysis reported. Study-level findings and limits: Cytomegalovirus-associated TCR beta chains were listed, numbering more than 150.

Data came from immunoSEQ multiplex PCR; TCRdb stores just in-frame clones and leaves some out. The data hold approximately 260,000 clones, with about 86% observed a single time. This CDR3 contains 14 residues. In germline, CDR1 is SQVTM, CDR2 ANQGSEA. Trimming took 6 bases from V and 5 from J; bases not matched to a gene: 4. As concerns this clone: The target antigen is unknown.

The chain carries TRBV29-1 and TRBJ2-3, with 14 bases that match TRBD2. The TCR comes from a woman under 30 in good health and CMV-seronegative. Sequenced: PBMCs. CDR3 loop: CSVGTSGRLDTQYF. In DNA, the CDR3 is TGCAGCGTCGGGACTAGCGGGAGATTAGATACGCAGTATTTT.